The subject of this entry is one T cell receptor (beta chain). It lacks a known antigen. Base quality data are lacking; no much larger clone is found one base away. This record belongs to a study of blood T cell repertoires in COVID-19 (dated by TCRdb to about 2020). For the study in its entirety: Samples from collaborators originated in the United States, Italy and Spain and spanned both the acute and convalescent phases of COVID-19. The repertoires were released in a freely available public database meant as a resource for research on the immune response to SARS-CoV-2. The sample metadata nearly always contained a de-identified subject ID, COVID-19 status, age in years and sex. Where available, HLA class I and class II types were obtained from metadata supplied by the sample provider rather than from assay-based typing. The material from the prospective study consisted of cDNA or gDNA derived from T cells, B-cell-depleted T cells, or PBMCs. Subjects who had been exposed to COVID-19, were actively infected with it, or had recovered from it provided the deeply sampled blood TCRbeta repertoires that made up the dataset. Samples were obtained from the ongoing ImmuneRACE study (first 160 participants) and from some 1,300 subjects provided by 6 global collaborators.

TCRbeta CDR3 regions were amplified from genomic DNA using the immunoSEQ Assay, a bias-controlled multiplex PCR. The original methods were these. The number of nucleated cells in each sample was estimated by amplification of reference gene primers within the assay. Sequence reads were collapsed and filtered to measure the absolute abundance of every unique TCRbeta CDR3 rearrangement. For each sample, productive Simpson clonality was calculated as the square root of Simpson's diversity index across productive rearrangements. The table comes from immuneACCESS by way of TCRdb, which keeps in-frame sequences with V and J called. Part of the clones is missing from these tables; in studies checked, under half for an unresolved V gene and the rest for unknown reasons. V and J calls and clone size are as listed in that table; D and trimming were resolved from the DNA. This sample is represented by approximately 280,000 clones; around nine tenths of them were singletons. Jointly, the top ten make up 6.5% to 8% of the sample.

Results the study describes overall, beyond this receptor: How much clinical and demographic metadata was included differed by source and by participant, and the metadata was provided uncurated.

Trimming takes 6 bases off V and 6 bases off J; junction bases not matched to a gene: 9. Taken from cysteine to phenylalanine, the CDR3 has 15 residues. Here the CDR3 DNA is all that survives: 45 bases in frame from base 1. The germline V gene yields SGHVS for CDR1 and FQNEAQ for CDR2. At one collaborating source in Seattle, patients were enrolled during active infection and were followed longitudinally through the course of disease. Collaborating institutions collected whole blood in K2EDTA tubes following their own protocols. For TCRbeta analysis, collaborator samples were shipped as frozen whole blood, as isolated PBMCs, or as DNA extracted from either sample type.

The receptor chain draws on TRBV7-8 and TRBJ2-1, with 9 bases in between that match TRBD2. Sequenced material: peripheral blood. The source is a woman aged 30 to 39 with COVID-19, enrolled during active disease. The CDR3 protein is CASRLGTSRSNEQFF. The DNA sequence is TGTGCCAGCAGGCTCGGGACTAGCCGGTCCAATGAGCAGTTCTTC.